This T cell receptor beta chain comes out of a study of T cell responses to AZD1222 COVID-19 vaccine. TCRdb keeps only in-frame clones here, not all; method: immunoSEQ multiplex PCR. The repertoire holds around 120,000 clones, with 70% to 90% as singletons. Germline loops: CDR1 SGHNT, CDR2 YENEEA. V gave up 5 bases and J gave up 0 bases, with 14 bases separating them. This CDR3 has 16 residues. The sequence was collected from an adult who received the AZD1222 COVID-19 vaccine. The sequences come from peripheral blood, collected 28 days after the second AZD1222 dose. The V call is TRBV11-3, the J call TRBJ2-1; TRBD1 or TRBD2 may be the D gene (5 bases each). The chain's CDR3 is CASSPDGTSSYNEQFF. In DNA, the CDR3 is TGTGCCAGCAGCCCCGATGGGACGAGCTCCTACAATGAGCAGTTCTTC.